These 24 T cell receptor beta chains share one sample of origin, sequenced in a study of identical twins. TCRdb reprocessed the 5' RACE reads via MiXCR and lists one record per CDR3 protein. Of around 1.7 million distinct CDR3 sequences listed, less than 35% are singletons. Sequencing was done on a sample of cord blood. The receptors were gathered from a newborn girl in good health.

The V and J genes are TRBV7-2 and TRBJ2-7; TRBD2 agrees at 11 bases. Unmatched junction bases numbered 7, after V lost 3 bases and J lost 3 bases. CDR1 and CDR2 (germline): SGHTA, FQGNSA. This CDR3 has 16 amino acids. As DNA, the CDR3 is TGTGCCAGCAGCTTCTTTATAGCGGGGGGGGTCTACGAGCAGTACTTC. Residues: CASSFFIAGGVYEQYF.

This clonotype was counted between two and nine times. This chain links TRBV5-1 with TRBJ2-6; TRBD1 might be the D (5 bases). V lost 1 base to trimming and J lost 2 bases, with 7 bases between them. Germline V gene lookup returns CDR1 SGHRS and CDR2 YFSETQ. This CDR3 has 15 residues. CDR3 bases: TGCGCCAGCAGCTTGCTCAGGGCTGGGGCCAACGTCCTGACTTTC. This translates into CASSLLRAGANVLTF.

V usage is TRBV28 and J usage is TRBJ1-1, with D unclear. CDR1 is MDHEN, CDR2 SYDVKM, per germline. Trimming pared 2 bases from V and 5 bases from J, leaving 9 bases between. The CDR3 runs 13 residues. This chain's CDR3 is CASSLNLRTEAFF. The CDR3, as DNA: TGTGCCAGCAGTTTAAACCTACGGACTGAAGCTTTCTTT.

This clonotype turned up a few times. The chain employs TRBV7-9 and TRBJ2-7; D is perhaps TRBD2 (6 bases). The germline V and J ends were trimmed by 5 bases and 2 bases, with 13 bases remaining between them. Germline values: CDR1 SEHNR, CDR2 FQNEAQ (reference sequence). The CDR3 is made up of 14 amino acids. CDR3 sequence (DNA): TGTGCCAGCAGCGTCGCGGGATCAACCTACGAGCAGTACTTC. Amino acid sequence: CASSVAGSTYEQYF.

The chain combines TRBV29-1 with TRBJ1-2; 11 bases fit TRBD1. CDR1 is SQVTM, CDR2 ANQGSEA, per germline. The CDR3 is made up of 14 amino acids. The trim removed 1 base at V and 2 bases at J, leaving 0 bases unmatched. CDR3 region: CSVEGTGGNYGYTF. The CDR3 DNA is TGCAGCGTTGAAGGGACAGGGGGCAACTATGGCTACACCTTC.

The chain carries TRBV5-4 and TRBJ2-3; TRBD2 matches 7 bases. The germline gives CDR1 SGHNT, CDR2 YYREEE (reference sequence). CDR3 length: 12 residues. J lost 8 bases, V lost 6 bases, and 6 bases had no gene match. The CDR3 bases are TGTGCCAGCACCGGGTCGGGGGGTACGCAGTATTTT. Its protein is CASTGSGGTQYF. Full variable domain (rest looked up from reference TRBV5-4 and TRBJ2-3): ETGVTQSPTHLIKTRGQQVTLRCSSQSGHNTVSWYQQALGQGPQFIFQYYREEENGRGNFPPRFSGLQFPNYSSELNVNALELDDSALYLCASTGSGGTQYFGPGTRLTVL.

The table lists this clonotype with many counts. The genes are TRBV24-1 and TRBJ2-3; D remains unclear. Germline assignment: CDR1 KGHDR and CDR2 SFDVKD. The CDR3 consists of 10 residues. The DNA of the CDR3 is TGTGCTCCCCCGTCGGATACGCAGTATTTT. Protein sequence: CAPPSDTQYF.

The V and J genes are TRBV20-1 and TRBJ2-7; the D gene could be TRBD1 or TRBD2 (5 bases each). Germline lookup yields CDR1 DFQATT and CDR2 SNEGSKA (reference sequence). Trimming removed 1 base at V and 2 bases at J, with 15 bases between. The CDR3 contains 15 residues. CDR3: CSARATEKGAYEQYF. The CDR3 DNA reads as TGCAGTGCTAGAGCGACAGAGAAGGGAGCCTACGAGCAGTACTTC.

This chain connects TRBV6-1 to TRBJ1-5; D is possibly TRBD1 (6 bases). This CDR3 is built from 17 residues. CDR1 and CDR2 from the germline V gene are MNHNS and SASEGT. Trimming removed 6 bases from V and 0 bases from J, with 18 bases in between. The CDR3 sequence is CASRELQGRNSNQPQHF. CDR3 DNA sequence: TGTGCCAGCAGGGAACTTCAGGGGAGAAATAGCAATCAGCCCCAGCATTTT.

The J gene is TRBJ2-3, the V gene TRBV20-1; D gene ambiguous. The CDR3 runs to 12 residues. In germline, CDR1 is DFQATT, CDR2 SNEGSKA (reference sequence). The V gene lost 1 base and the J gene lost 5 bases, with 7 bases spanning the gap. The CDR3: CSARVRVDTQYF. The CDR3 nucleotides read TGCAGTGCTAGAGTCCGCGTAGATACGCAGTATTTT.

In this sample, this clonotype turned up many times. J is TRBJ1-2 and V is TRBV10-3; D gene uncertain. The CDR3 spans 12 residues. The germline V gene encodes CDR1 ENHRY and CDR2 SYGVKD. Deletions cut 2 bases from V and 4 bases from J, with 5 bases between. The CDR3 bases are TGTGCCATCAGTGAGGACGGCTATGGCTACACCTTC. It yields the protein CAISEDGYGYTF.

V is TRBV12-5 and J is TRBJ1-1; D perhaps matches TRBD1 (5 bases). The CDR3 loop spans 17 amino acids. Germline V gene sequence: CDR1 LGHNT, CDR2 FRNRAP. Trimming stripped 0 bases from V and 1 base from J, with 15 bases between. The CDR3 reads CASGLVLGGGTNTEAFF. The CDR3 coding sequence is TGTGCTAGTGGTTTGGTGCTCGGGGGGGGGACGAACACTGAAGCTTTCTTT.

The rearrangement joins TRBV9 to TRBJ1-2; D call uncertain. The germline V gene encodes CDR1 SGDLS and CDR2 YYNGEE. The V end was cut by 3 bases, the J end by 0 bases, with 6 bases between. The CDR3 length is 13 residues. The CDR3 loop is CASSARANYGYTF. The CDR3 coding sequence is TGTGCCAGCAGCGCGCGCGCTAACTATGGCTACACCTTC.

The rearrangement joins TRBV20-1 to TRBJ2-7; 8 nucleotides line up with TRBD1. The germline V gene has CDR1 DFQATT and CDR2 SNEGSKA (reference sequence). The V gene end was trimmed by 8 bases and the J gene end by 3 bases; junction bases not matched to a gene: 9. The CDR3 spans 13 residues. CDR3 coding DNA: TGCAGTCAATCCCCGGGACAGGTCTACGAGCAGTACTTC. This encodes CSQSPGQVYEQYF.

This clonotype occurred many times. A junction boundary mismatches the germline segment, possibly from a read error. The chain is built from TRBV5-1 and TRBJ1-5, with a possible D match to TRBD1 (5 bases). The CDR3 extends over 14 amino acids. CDR1 SGHRS and CDR2 YFSETQ come from the germline V gene. CDR3 residues: CASSLGVSNQPQHF. CDR3 coding DNA: TGTGCCAGCAGCTTAGGGGTCAGCAATCAGCCCCAGCATTTT.

The chain recombines TRBV13 with TRBJ2-7; 9 nucleotides agree with TRBD2. The CDR3 consists of 16 residues. Per the germline V gene, CDR1 is PRHDT and CDR2 is FYEKMQ (reference sequence). V gave up 1 base and J gave up 5 bases; unmatched junction bases: 9. The CDR3 coding sequence is TGTGCCAGCAGCTTAGTCCAGGGACTAGCAGCGAACGAGCAGTACTTC. It specifies CASSLVQGLAANEQYF.

The chain joins TRBV20-1 to TRBJ2-1; D is unresolved. Germline V gene sequence: CDR1 DFQATT, CDR2 SNEGSKA (reference sequence). CDR3 size: 17 residues. V was cut by 0 bases and J by 0 bases, with 15 bases left in between. CDR3 residues: CSARDGRAASSYNEQFF. In DNA form, the CDR3 reads TGCAGTGCTAGAGATGGCCGGGCGGCGAGCTCCTACAATGAGCAGTTCTTC.

This clonotype has just a few counts. The V call is TRBV10-1, the J call TRBJ2-3; 8 bases agree with TRBD2. Per the germline V gene, CDR1 is WNHNN and CDR2 is SYGVQD (reference sequence). V gave up 3 bases and J gave up 1 base; unmatched junction bases: 6. The CDR3 length is 16 residues. CDR3 amino acids: CASSDPVAGRTDTQYF. DNA of the CDR3: TGCGCCAGCAGTGACCCGGTAGCGGGACGCACAGATACGCAGTATTTT.

In this sample, this clonotype turned up once. A much bigger clone sits one base away, suggesting this may be a read error. The V and J genes are TRBV6-5 and TRBJ2-1; 11 bases map to TRBD2. The CDR3 length is 15 residues. CDR1 is MNHEY and CDR2 is SVGAGI in the germline V gene. The CDR3: CASSYVSGRGNGQFF. Here the CDR3 DNA reads TGTGCCAGCAGTTACGTTAGCGGGAGGGGGAATGGGCAGTTCTTC.

The chain couples TRBV6-5 to TRBJ2-1; a weak D match, TRBD1 (6 bases). The better agreement between TRBJ2-7 and the DNA end casts doubt on the J call. This CDR3 comprises 16 residues. Germline-derived CDR1 and CDR2 are MNHEY and SVGAGI. For the CDR3, the DNA is TGTGCCAGCAGTTCGCTACATGGGGGCCTCTACAATGAGCAGTACTTC. Translated: CASSSLHGGLYNEQYF.

This chain joins TRBV20-1 and TRBJ2-1; D could derive from TRBD1 or TRBD2 (6 bases each). Germline assignment: CDR1 DFQATT and CDR2 SNEGSKA (reference sequence). The ends were cut back, 4 bases at V and 3 bases at J, with 13 bases in the middle. The CDR3 has 14 residues. The DNA of the CDR3 is TGCAGTGCTATGAAGGGGGGCCTCTACAATGAGCAGTTCTTC. It translates to CSAMKGGLYNEQFF.

This clonotype was seen a handful of times. The chain uses TRBV27 and TRBJ2-7, with 12 bases lining up with TRBD2. The junction had 8 bases not matched to a gene; V was cut back by 5 bases and J by 6 bases. The CDR3 spans 15 residues. Germline CDR1 reads MNHEY; CDR2 reads SMNVEV (reference sequence). The CDR3, as DNA: TGTGCCAGCAGTCCCAGACTAGCGGGAGACAGCGAGCAGTACTTC. Its translation: CASSPRLAGDSEQYF.

The chain employs TRBV11-3 and TRBJ2-3; a possible D gene is TRBD2 (6 bases). CDR1 SGHNT and CDR2 YENEEA come from the germline V gene. This CDR3 is built from 15 residues. V shed 1 base and J shed 6 bases, with 14 bases lying between them. The CDR3 bases are TGTGCCAGCAGCTTAGGTTACGGGAGTCAGGATACGCAGTATTTT. It specifies CASSLGYGSQDTQYF.

A few counts support this clonotype. The gene calls are TRBV20-1 and TRBJ1-2; TRBD1 aligns across 7 bases. CDR1 is DFQATT and CDR2 is SNEGSKA in the germline V gene (reference sequence). CDR3 length equals 13 residues. The trim removed 6 bases at V and 4 bases at J, leaving 8 bases unmatched. The CDR3, as DNA: TGCAGTGCCCCCCCGGACAGGCTCTATGGCTACACCTTC. This encodes CSAPPDRLYGYTF.